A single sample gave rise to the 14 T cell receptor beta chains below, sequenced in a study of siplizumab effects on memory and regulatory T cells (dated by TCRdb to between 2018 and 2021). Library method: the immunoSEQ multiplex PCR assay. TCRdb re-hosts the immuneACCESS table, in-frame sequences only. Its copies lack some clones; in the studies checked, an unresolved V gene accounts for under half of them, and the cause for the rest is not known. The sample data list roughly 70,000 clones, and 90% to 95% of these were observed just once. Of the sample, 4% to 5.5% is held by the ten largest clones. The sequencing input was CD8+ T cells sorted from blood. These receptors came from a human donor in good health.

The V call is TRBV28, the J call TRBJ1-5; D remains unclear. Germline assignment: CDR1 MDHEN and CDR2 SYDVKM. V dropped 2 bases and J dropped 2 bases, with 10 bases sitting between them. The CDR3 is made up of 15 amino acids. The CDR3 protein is CASSLIEGGNQPQHF. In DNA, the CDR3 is TGTGCCAGCAGTTTAATCGAAGGCGGCAATCAGCCCCAGCATTTT.

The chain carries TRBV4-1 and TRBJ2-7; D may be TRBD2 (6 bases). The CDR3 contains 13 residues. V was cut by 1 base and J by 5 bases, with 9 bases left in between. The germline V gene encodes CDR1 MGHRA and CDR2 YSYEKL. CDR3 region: CASSQGRVHEQYF. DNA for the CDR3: TGCGCCAGCAGCCAAGGGAGGGTTCACGAGCAGTACTTC.

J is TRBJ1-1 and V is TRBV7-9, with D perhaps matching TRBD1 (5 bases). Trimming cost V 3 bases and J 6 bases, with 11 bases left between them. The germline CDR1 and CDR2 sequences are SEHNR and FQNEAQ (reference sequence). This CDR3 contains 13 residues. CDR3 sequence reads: CASSFSSGAEAFF. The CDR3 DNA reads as TGTGCCAGCAGCTTCTCGTCGGGGGCTGAAGCTTTCTTT.

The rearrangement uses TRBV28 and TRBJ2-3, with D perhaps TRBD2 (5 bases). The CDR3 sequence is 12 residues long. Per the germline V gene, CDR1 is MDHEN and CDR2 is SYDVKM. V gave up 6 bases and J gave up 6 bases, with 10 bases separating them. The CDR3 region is CASRYGGDTQYF. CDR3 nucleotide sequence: TGTGCCAGCAGGTACGGCGGGGATACGCAGTATTTT.

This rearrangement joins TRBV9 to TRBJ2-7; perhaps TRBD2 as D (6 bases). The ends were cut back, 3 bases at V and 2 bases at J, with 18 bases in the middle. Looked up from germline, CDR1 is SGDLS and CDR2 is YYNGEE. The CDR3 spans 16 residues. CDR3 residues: CASSGGFGGGPYEQYF. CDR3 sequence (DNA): TGTGCCAGCAGCGGAGGCTTCGGGGGAGGTCCCTACGAGCAGTACTTC.

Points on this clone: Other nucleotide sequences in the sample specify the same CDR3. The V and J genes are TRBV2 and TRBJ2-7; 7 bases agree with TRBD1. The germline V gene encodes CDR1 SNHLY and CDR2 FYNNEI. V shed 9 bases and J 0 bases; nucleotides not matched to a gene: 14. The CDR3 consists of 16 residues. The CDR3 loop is CASSTGQRDISYEQYF. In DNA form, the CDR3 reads TGTGCCAGTAGTACGGGACAGAGGGATATCTCCTACGAGCAGTACTTC.

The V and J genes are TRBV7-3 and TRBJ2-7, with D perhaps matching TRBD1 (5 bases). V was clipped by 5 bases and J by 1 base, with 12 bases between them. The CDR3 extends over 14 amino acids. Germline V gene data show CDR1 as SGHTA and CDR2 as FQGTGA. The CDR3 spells CASSIGAASYEQYF. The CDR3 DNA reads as TGTGCCAGCAGCATAGGGGCCGCTTCCTACGAGCAGTACTTC.

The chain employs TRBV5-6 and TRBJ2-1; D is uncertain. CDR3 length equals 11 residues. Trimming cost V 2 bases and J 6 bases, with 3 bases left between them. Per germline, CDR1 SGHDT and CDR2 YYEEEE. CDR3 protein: CASSFLNEQFF. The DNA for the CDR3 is TGTGCCAGCAGCTTTCTCAATGAGCAGTTCTTC.

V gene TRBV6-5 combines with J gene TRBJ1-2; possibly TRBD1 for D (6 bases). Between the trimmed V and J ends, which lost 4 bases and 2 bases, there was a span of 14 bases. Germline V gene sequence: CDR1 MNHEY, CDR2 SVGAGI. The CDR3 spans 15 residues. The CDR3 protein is CASSWHTGTNYGYTF. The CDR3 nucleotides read TGTGCCAGCAGTTGGCACACCGGGACAAACTATGGCTACACCTTC.

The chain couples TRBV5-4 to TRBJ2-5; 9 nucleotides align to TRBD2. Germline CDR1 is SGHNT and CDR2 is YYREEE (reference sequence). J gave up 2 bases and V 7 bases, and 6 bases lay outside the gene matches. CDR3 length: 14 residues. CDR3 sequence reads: CASGRGGKQETQYF. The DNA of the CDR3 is TGTGCCAGCGGGCGGGGGGGCAAACAAGAGACCCAGTACTTC.

CDR3 nucleotide sequence: TGTGCCAGCAGTGAGAAACTTAGCGGGAACACCATATATTTT. It specifies CASSEKLSGNTIYF. The chain recombines TRBV28 with TRBJ1-3; D is ambiguous. CDR1 is MDHEN, CDR2 SYDVKM, per germline. The CDR3 totals 14 residues. Between the trimmed V and J ends, which lost 5 bases and 7 bases, there was a span of 15 bases.

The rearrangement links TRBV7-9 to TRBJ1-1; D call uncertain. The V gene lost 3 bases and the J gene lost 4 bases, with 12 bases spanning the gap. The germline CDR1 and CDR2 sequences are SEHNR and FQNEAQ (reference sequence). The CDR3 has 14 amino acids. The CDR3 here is CASSFSAGFTEAFF. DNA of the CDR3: TGTGCCAGCAGCTTCTCGGCAGGCTTCACTGAAGCTTTCTTT.

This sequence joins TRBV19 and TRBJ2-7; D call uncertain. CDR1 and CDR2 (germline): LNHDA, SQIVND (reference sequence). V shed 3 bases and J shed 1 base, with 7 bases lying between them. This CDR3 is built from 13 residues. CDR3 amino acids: CASSIPGSYEQYF. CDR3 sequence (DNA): TGTGCCAGTAGTATTCCCGGATCCTACGAGCAGTACTTC.

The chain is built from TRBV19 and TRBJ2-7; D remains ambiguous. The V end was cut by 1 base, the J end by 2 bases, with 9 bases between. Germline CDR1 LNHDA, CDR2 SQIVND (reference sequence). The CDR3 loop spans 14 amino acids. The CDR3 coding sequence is TGTGCCAGTAGTATAGGGGCACTCCCCTACGAGCAGTACTTC. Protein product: CASSIGALPYEQYF.